Here is one T cell receptor beta chain with its context. The CDR3 spans 14 residues. CDR1 and CDR2 from the germline V gene are SGHNT and YENEEA. V lost 5 bases to trimming and J lost 5 bases; unmatched junction nucleotides: 6. These data are taken from a study of blood T cell repertoires in COVID-19. About the research overall: The United States, Italy and Spain were the sources of the acute and convalescent COVID-19 samples. PBMCs, B-cell-depleted T cells, or T cells were the source of the cDNA or gDNA that made up the material.

Study processing details: Nucleated cell counts were estimated from reference gene primer amplification. Profiled with immunoSEQ multiplex PCR; TCRdb holds only in-frame clones, not every one. V, J and clone size are those of that table, while D and trimming were read from the DNA. The sample shows about 100,000 clones, 80% of them seen only once. Sequencing input: peripheral blood. The chain carries TRBV11-3 and TRBJ2-3; TRBD2 agrees at 8 bases. The sequence was collected from a human donor in a cohort sampled during active COVID-19. The CDR3: CASSPGGPVDTQYF. The DNA for the CDR3 is TGTGCCAGCAGCCCGGGAGGGCCGGTAGATACGCAGTATTTT.